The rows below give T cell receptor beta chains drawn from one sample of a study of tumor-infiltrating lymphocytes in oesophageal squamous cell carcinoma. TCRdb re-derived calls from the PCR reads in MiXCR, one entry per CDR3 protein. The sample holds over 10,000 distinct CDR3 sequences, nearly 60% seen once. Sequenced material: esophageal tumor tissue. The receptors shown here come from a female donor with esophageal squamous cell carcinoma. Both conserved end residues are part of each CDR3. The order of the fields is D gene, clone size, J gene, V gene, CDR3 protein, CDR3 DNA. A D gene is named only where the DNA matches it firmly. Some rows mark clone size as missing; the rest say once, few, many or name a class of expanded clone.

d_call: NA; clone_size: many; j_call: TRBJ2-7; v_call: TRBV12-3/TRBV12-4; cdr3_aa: CASSLVQGVSYEQYF; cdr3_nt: TGTGCCAGCAGTTTGGTTCAGGGCGTTTCCTACGAGCAGTACTTC
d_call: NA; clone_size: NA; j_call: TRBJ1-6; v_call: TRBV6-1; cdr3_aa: CASSGQNSPLHF; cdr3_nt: TGTGCCAGCAGTGGACAGAATTCACCCCTCCACTTT
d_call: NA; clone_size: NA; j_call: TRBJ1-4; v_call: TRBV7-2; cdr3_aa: CASSIGHVATNEKLFF; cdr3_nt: TGTGCCAGCAGCATCGGACACGTTGCAACTAATGAAAAACTGTTTTTT
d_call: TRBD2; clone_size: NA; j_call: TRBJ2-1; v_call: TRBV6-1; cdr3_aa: CASSEAGGLAGGNEQFF; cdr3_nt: TGTGCCAGCAGTGAAGCGGGAGGGCTAGCGGGGGGAAATGAGCAGTTCTTC
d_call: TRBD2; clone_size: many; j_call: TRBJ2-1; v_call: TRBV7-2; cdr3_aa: CASSLDGASGSISEQFF; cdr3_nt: TGTGCCAGCAGCTTAGACGGTGCTAGCGGGAGTATAAGTGAGCAGTTCTTC
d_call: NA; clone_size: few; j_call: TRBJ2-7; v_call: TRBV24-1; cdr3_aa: CATSDPGAAVYEQYF; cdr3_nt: TGTGCCACCAGTGACCCCGGAGCGGCTGTCTACGAGCAGTACTTC
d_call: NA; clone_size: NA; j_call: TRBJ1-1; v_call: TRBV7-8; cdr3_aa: CASSLAPQGRDTEAFF; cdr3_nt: TGTGCCAGCAGCTTAGCGCCGCAGGGACGGGACACTGAAGCTTTCTTT
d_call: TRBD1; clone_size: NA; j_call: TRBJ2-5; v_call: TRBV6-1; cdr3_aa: CASSRDRADSPLHF; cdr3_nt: TGTGCCAGCAGTCGGGACAGGGCGGATTCACCCCTCCACTTC
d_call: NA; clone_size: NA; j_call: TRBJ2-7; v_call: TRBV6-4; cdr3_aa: CATLLTGSYEQYF; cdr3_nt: TGTGCCACCCTACTGACAGGTTCCTACGAGCAGTACTTC
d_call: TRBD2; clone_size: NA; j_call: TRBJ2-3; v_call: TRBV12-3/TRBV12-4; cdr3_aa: CASGKGGGLVDTQYF; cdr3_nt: TGTGCCAGCGGAAAGGGAGGAGGACTAGTGGATACGCAGTATTTT
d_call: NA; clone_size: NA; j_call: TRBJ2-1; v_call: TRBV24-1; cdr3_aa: CATSDFPGSSYNEQFF; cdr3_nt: TGTGCCACCAGTGATTTCCCGGGGAGCTCCTACAATGAGCAGTTCTTC
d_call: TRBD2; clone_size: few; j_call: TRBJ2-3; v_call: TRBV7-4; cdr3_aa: CASRNSGRDTDTQYF; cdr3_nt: TGTGCCAGCAGGAATAGCGGGAGGGACACAGATACGCAGTATTTT
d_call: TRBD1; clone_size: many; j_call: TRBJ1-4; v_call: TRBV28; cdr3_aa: CASSVTGTGVEKLFF; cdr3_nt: TGTGCCAGCAGTGTCACCGGGACAGGGGTAGAAAAACTGTTTTTT
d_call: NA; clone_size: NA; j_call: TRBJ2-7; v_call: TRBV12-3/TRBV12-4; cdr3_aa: CASSFDRLLQEQYF; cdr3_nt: TGTGCCAGCAGTTTCGATAGGCTTCTTCAGGAGCAGTACTTC
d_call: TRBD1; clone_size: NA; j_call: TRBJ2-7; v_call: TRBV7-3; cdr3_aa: CASSLGTGAYEQYF; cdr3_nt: TGTGCCAGCAGCTTGGGGACAGGAGCCTACGAGCAGTACTTC
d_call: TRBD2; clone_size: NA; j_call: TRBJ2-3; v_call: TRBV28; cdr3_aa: CASSFVAGTETQYF; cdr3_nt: TGTGCCAGCAGTTTTGTAGCGGGCACAGAAACGCAGTATTTT
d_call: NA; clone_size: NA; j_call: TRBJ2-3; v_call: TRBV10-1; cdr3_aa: CASSDSVSTDTQYF; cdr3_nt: TGCGCCAGCAGTGACAGCGTCAGCACAGATACGCAGTATTTT
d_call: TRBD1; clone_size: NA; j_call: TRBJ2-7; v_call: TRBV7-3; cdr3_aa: CASSLKQGGRNVNTF; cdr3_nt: TGTGCCAGCAGCTTGAAACAGGGGGGTCGGAATGTTAACACCTTC
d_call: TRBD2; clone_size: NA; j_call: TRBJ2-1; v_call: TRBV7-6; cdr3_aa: CASSRRTSGGAVEQFF; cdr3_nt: TGTGCCAGCAGCCGACGGACTAGCGGGGGGGCTGTTGAGCAGTTCTTC
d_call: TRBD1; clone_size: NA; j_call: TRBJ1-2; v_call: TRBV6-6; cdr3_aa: CASSYSLAGGNYGYTF; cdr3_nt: TGTGCCAGCAGTTACTCGTTAGCAGGGGGTAACTATGGCTACACCTTC
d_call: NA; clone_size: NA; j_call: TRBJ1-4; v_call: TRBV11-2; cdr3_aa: CASSYKEGRGQPNEKLFF; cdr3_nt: TGTGCCAGCAGCTACAAGGAGGGTCGAGGTCAACCTAATGAAAAACTGTTTTTT
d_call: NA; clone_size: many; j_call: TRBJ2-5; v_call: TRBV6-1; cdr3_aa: CASTIGETQYF; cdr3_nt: TGTGCCAGCACCATCGGGGAGACCCAGTACTTC
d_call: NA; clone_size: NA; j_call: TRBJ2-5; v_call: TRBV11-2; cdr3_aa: CASSFWTEQETQYF; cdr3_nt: TGTGCCAGCAGCTTCTGGACGGAGCAAGAGACCCAGTACTTC
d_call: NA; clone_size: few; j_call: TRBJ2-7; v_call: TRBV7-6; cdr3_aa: CASSTGGAYEQYF; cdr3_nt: TGTGCCAGCTCCACCGGGGGAGCCTACGAGCAGTACTTC
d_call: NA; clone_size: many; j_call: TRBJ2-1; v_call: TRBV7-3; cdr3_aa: CASSLRETPYNEQFF; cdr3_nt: TGTGCCAGCAGCTTAAGGGAGACCCCCTACAATGAGCAGTTCTTC
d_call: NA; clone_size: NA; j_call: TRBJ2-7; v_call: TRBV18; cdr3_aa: CASSPRTDNNEQYF; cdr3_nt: TGTGCCAGCTCACCACGGACAGACAACAATGAGCAGTACTTC
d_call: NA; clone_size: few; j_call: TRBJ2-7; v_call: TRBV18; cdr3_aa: CASSPGVSYEQYF; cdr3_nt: TGTGCCAGCTCACCGGGGGTCTCCTACGAGCAGTACTTC
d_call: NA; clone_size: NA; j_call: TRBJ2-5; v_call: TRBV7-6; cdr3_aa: CASSLVIQETQYF; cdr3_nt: TGTGCCAGCAGCTTAGTGATCCAAGAGACCCAGTACTTC
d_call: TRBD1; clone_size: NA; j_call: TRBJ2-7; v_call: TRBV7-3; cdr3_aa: CASSYGQGPYEQYF; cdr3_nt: TGTGCCAGCAGCTACGGACAGGGTCCCTACGAGCAGTACTTC
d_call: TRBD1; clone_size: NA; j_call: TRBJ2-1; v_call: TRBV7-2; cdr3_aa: CVSRLRTGKYNEQFF; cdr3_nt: TGTGTCAGCAGATTAAGGACAGGGAAGTACAATGAGCAGTTCTTC
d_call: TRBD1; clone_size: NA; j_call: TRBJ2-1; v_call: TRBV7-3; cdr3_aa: CASSRDRAYNEQFF; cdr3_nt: TGTGCCAGCAGCCGGGACAGGGCCTACAATGAGCAGTTCTTC
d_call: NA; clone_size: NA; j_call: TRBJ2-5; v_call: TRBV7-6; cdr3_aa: CASSSAGADQETQYF; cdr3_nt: TGTGCCAGCAGTTCAGCGGGCGCAGACCAAGAGACCCAGTACTTC
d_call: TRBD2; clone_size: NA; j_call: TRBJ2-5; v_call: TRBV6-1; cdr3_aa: CASTWTSGSETQYF; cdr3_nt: TGTGCCAGCACCTGGACTAGCGGGAGTGAGACCCAGTACTTC
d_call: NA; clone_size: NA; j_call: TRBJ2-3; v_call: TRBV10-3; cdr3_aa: CAISEGVGETDTQYF; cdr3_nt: TGTGCCATCAGTGAAGGGGTCGGAGAGACAGATACGCAGTATTTT
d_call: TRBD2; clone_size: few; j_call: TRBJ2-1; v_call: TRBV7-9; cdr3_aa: CASSLGTSGRLFYNEQFF; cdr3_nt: TGTGCCAGCAGCTTAGGGACTAGCGGAAGACTCTTCTACAATGAGCAGTTCTTC
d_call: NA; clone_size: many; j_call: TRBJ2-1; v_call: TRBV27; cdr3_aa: CASSFSAGAYNEQFF; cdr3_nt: TGTGCCAGCAGTTTCTCCGCCGGGGCCTACAATGAGCAGTTCTTC
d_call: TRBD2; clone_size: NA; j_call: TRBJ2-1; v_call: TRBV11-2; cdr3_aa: CASSLYRLAGSSEAGEQFF; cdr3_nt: TGTGCCAGCAGCTTATACCGACTAGCGGGCTCATCGGAAGCAGGGGAGCAGTTCTTC